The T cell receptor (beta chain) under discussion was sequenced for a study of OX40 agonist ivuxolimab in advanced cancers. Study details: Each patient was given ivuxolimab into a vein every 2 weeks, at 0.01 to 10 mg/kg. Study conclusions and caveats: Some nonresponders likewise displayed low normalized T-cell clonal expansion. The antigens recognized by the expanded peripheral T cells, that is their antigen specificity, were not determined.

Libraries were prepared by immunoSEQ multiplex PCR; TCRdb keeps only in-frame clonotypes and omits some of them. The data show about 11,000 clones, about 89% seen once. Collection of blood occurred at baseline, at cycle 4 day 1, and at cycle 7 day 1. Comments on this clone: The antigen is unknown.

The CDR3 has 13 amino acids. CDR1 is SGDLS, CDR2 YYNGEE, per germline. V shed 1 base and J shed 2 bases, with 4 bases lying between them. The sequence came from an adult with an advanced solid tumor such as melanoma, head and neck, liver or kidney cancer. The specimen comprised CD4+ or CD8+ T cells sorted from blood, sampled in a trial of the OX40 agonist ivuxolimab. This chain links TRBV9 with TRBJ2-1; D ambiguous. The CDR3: CASSVSPYNEQFF. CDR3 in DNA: TGTGCCAGCAGCGTATCTCCCTACAATGAGCAGTTCTTC.